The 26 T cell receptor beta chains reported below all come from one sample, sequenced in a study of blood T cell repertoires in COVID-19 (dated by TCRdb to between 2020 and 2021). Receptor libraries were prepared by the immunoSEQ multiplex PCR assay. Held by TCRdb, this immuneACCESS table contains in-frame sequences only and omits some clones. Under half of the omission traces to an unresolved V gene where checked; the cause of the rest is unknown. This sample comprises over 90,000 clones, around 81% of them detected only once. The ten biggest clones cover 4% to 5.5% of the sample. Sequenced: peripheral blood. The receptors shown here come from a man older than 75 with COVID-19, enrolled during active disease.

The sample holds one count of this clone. The CDR3 coding sequence is TGCGCCAGCAGCTTGGGAATGGACAGAGGATACGAGCAGTACTTC. This translates into CASSLGMDRGYEQYF. The chain links TRBV5-1 to TRBJ2-7; weak D call: TRBD1 (6 bases). Between the trimmed V and J ends, which lost 0 bases and 4 bases, there was a span of 14 bases. This CDR3 has 15 amino acids. Germline values: CDR1 SGHRS, CDR2 YFSETQ.

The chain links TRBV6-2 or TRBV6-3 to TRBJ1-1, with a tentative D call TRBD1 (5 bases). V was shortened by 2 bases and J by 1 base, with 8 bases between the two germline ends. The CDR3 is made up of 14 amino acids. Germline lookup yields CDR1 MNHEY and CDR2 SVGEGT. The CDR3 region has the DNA TGTGCCAGCAGTTACGCACAGGAGAACACTGAAGCTTTCTTT. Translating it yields CASSYAQENTEAFF.

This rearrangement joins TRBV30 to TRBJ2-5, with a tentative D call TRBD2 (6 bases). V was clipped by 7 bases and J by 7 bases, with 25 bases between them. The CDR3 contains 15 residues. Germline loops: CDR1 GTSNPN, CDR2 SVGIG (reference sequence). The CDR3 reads CASTYGSSRWGTQYF. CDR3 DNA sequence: TGTGCCTCTACATACGGGAGCAGCCGGTGGGGGACCCAGTACTTC.

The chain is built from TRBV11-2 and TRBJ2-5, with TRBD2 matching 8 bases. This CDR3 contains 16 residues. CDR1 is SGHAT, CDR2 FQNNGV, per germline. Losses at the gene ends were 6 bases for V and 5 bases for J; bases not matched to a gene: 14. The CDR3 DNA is TGTGCCAGCAGTCCCTCACTTCGGGGGGGCGGGGAGACCCAGTACTTC. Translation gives CASSPSLRGGGETQYF.

For the CDR3, the DNA is TGTGCCAGCAGCTTGGCTCCCGGAGGGGTGAACACTGAAGCTTTCTTT. Its translation is CASSLAPGGVNTEAFF. The J gene is TRBJ1-1, the V gene TRBV5-4; TRBD1 might be the D (5 bases). Trimming removed 0 bases from V and 0 bases from J, with 12 bases in between. This CDR3 spans 16 amino acids. The germline V gene encodes CDR1 SGHNT and CDR2 YYREEE (reference sequence).

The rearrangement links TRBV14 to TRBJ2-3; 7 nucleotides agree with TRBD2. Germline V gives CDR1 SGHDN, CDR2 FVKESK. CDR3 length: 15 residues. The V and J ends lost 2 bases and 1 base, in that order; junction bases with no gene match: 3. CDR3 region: CASSQREVRTDTQYF. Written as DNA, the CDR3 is TGTGCCAGCAGCCAACGGGAGGTCCGCACAGATACGCAGTATTTT.

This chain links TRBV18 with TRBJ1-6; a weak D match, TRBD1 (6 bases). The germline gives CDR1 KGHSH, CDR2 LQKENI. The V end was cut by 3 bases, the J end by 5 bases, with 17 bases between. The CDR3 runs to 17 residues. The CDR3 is CASSPTSGETDNSPLHF. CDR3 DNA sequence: TGTGCCAGCTCACCTACCTCAGGGGAAACGGATAATTCACCCCTCCACTTT.

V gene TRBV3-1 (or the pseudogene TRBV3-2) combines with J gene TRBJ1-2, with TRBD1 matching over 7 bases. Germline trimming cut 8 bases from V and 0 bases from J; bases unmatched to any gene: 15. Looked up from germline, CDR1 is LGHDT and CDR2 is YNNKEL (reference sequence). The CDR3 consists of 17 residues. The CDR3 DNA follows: TGTGCCAGCGCCCCTATGGGACAGAGAGATGCTAACTATGGCTACACCTTC. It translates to CASAPMGQRDANYGYTF.

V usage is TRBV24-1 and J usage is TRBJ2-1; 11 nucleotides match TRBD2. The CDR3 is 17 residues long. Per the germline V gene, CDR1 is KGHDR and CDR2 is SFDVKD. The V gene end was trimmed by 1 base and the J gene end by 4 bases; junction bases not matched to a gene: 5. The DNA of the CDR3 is TGTGCCACCAGTGATTTTTCGACTAGCGGGGCTTACAATGAGCAGTTCTTC. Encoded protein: CATSDFSTSGAYNEQFF.

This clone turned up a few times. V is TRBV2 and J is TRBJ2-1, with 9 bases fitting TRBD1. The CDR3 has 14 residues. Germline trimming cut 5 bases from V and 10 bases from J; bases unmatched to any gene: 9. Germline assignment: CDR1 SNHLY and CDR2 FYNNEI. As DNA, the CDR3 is TGTGCCAGCAGTCCAGAACAGGGGGCTAACGAGCAGTTCTTC. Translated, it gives CASSPEQGANEQFF. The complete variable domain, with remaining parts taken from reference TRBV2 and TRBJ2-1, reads EPEVTQTPSHQVTQMGQEVILRCVPISNHLYFYWYRQILGQKVEFLVSFYNNEISEKSEIFDDQFSVERPDGSNFTLKIRSTKLEDSAMYFCASSPEQGANEQFFGPGTRLTVL.

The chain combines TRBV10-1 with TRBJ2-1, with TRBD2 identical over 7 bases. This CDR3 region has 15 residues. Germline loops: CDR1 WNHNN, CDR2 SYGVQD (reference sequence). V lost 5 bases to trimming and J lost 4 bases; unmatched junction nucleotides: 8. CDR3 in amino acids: CASSRGGSTYNEQFF. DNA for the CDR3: TGCGCCAGCAGTAGGGGCGGGAGTACTTACAATGAGCAGTTCTTC.

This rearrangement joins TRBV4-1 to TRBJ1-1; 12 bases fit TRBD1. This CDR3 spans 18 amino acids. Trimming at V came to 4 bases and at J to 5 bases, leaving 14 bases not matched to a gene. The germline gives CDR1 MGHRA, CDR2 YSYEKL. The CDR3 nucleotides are TGCGCCAGCAGCCGAGAAGGGACAGGGGGCTTGTTGGGGACTGAAGCTTTCTTT. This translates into CASSREGTGGLLGTEAFF.

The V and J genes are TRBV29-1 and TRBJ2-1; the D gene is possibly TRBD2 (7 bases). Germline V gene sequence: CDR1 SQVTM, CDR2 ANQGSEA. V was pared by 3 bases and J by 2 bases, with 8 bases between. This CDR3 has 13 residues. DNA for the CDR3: TGCAGCGTTGACGGGGGGCCCTACAATGAGCAGTTCTTC. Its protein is CSVDGGPYNEQFF.

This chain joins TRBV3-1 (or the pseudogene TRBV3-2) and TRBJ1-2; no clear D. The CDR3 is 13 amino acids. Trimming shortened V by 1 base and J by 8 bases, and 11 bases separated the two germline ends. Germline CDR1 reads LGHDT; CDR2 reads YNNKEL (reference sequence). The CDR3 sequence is CASSQGPRRGYTF. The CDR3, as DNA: TGTGCCAGCAGCCAAGGTCCTAGGAGGGGCTACACCTTC.

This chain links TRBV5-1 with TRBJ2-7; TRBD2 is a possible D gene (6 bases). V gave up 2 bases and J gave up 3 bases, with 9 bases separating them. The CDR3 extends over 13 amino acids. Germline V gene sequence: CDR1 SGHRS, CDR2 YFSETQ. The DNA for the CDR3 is TGCGCCAGCAGCTTAACCGGGAGCTACGAGCAGTACTTC. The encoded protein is CASSLTGSYEQYF.

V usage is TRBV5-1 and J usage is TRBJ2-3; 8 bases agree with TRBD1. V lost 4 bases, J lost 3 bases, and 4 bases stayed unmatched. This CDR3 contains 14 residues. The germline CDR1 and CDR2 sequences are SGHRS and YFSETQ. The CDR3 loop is CASSTGQGTDTQYF. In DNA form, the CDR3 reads TGCGCCAGCAGCACAGGACAGGGAACAGATACGCAGTATTTT.

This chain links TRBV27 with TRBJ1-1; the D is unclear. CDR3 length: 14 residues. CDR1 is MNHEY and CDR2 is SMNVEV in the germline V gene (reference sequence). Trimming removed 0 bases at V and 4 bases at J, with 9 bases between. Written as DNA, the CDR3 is TGTGCCAGCAGTTTATCGAGGGTTGGCACTGAAGCTTTCTTT. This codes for CASSLSRVGTEAFF.

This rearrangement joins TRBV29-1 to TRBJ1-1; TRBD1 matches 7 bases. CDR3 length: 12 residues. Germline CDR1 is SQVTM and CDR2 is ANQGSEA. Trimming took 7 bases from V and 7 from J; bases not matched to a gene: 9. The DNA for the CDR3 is TGCAGCGCAACAGGGGCCGGTATTGAAGCTTTCTTT. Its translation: CSATGAGIEAFF.

The CDR3 nucleotides read TGTGCCAGCAGTGCTTCAGGCTCCTACGAGCAGTACTTC. Protein sequence: CASSASGSYEQYF. The V call is TRBV25-1, the J call TRBJ2-7; D gene ambiguous. The CDR3 contains 13 residues. From germline, CDR1 is MGHDK and CDR2 SYGVNS. Deletions cut 4 bases from V and 0 bases from J, with 7 bases between.

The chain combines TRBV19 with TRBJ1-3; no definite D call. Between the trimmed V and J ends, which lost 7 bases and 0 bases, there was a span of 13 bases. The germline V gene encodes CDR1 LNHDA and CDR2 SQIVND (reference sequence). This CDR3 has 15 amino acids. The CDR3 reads CASNLLRSSGNTIYF. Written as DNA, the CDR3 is TGTGCCAGTAATCTGCTACGGAGCTCTGGAAACACCATATATTTT.

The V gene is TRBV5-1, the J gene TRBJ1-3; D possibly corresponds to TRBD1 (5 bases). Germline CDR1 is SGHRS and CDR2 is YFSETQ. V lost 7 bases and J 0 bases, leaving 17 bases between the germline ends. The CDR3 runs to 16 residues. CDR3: CASSPSVRDSGNTIYF. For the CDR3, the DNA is TGCGCCAGCTCCCCCTCGGTCAGGGACTCTGGAAACACCATATATTTT.

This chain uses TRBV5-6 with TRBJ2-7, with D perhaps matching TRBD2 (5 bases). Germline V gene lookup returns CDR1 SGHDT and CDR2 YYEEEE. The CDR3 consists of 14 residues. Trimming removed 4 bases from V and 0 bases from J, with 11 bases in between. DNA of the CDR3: TGTGCCAGCAGCGGGGAGACCTACTCCTACGAGCAGTACTTC. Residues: CASSGETYSYEQYF. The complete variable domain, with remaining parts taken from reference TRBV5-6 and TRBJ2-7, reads DAGVTQSPTHLIKTRGQQVTLRCSPKSGHDTVSWYQQALGQGPQFIFQYYEEEERQRGNFPDRFSGHQFPNYSSELNVNALLLGDSALYLCASSGETYSYEQYFGPGTRLTVT.

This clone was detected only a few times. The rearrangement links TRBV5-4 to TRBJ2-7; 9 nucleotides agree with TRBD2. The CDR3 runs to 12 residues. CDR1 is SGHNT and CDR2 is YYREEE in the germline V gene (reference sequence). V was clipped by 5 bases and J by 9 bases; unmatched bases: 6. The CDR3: CASSLLAGAQYF. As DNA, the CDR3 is TGTGCCAGCAGTTTACTAGCGGGTGCGCAGTACTTC.

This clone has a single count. The CDR3 protein is CASSLDPQVNTGELFF. CDR3 coding DNA: TGTGCCAGCAGCTTGGACCCCCAGGTGAACACCGGGGAGCTGTTTTTT. The chain is built from TRBV5-4 and TRBJ2-2; D remains ambiguous. The CDR3 extends over 16 amino acids. The V end lost 0 bases, the J end lost 1 base, and 10 bases lay between the germline ends. Germline CDR1 reads SGHNT; CDR2 reads YYREEE (reference sequence). Full variable domain (rest looked up from reference TRBV5-4 and TRBJ2-2): ETGVTQSPTHLIKTRGQQVTLRCSSQSGHNTVSWYQQALGQGPQFIFQYYREEENGRGNFPPRFSGLQFPNYSSELNVNALELDDSALYLCASSLDPQVNTGELFFGEGSRLTVL.

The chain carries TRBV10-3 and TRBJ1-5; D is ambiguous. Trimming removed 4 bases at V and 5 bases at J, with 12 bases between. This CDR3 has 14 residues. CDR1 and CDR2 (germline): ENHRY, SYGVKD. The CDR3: CAISARNKDQPQHF. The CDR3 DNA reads TGTGCCATCAGTGCCAGGAATAAGGATCAGCCCCAGCATTTT.

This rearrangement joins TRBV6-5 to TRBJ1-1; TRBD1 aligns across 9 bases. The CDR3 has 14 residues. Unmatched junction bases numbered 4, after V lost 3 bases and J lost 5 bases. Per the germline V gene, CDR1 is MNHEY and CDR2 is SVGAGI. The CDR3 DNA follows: TGTGCCAGCAGTTATAGTGGACAGGGGACTGAAGCTTTCTTT. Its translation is CASSYSGQGTEAFF.